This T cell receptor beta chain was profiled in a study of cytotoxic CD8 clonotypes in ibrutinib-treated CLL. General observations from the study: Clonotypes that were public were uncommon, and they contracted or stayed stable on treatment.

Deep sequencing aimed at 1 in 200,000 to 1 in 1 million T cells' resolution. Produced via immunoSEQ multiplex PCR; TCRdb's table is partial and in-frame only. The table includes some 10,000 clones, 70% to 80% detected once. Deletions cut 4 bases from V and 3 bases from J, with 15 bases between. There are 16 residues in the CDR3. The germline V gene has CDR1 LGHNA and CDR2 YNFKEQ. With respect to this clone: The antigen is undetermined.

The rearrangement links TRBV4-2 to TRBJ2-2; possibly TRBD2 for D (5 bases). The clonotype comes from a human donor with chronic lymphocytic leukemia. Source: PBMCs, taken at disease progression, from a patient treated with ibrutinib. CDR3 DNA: TGTGCCAGCAGCCTTCGTGGCGGGTTTGACACCGGGGAGCTGTTTTTT. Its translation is CASSLRGGFDTGELFF.